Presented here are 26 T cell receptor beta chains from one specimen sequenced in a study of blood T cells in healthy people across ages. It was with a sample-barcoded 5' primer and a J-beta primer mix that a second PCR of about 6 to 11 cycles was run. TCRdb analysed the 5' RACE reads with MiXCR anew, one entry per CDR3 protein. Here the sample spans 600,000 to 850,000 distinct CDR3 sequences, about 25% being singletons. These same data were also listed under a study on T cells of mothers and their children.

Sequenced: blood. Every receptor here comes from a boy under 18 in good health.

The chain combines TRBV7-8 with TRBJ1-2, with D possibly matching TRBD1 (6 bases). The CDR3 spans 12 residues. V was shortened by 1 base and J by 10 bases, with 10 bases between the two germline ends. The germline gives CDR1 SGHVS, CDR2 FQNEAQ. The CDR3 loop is CASSLGDTDYTF. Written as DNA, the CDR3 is TGTGCCAGCAGCTTAGGGGACACCGACTACACCTTC.

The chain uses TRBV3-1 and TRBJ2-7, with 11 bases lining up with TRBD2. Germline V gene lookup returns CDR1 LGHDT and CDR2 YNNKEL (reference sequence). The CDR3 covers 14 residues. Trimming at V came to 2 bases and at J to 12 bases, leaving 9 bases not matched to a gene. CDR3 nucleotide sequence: TGTGCCAGCAGCCAAAGCCTAGCGGGAGGCCCCCCGTACTTC. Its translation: CASSQSLAGGPPYF.

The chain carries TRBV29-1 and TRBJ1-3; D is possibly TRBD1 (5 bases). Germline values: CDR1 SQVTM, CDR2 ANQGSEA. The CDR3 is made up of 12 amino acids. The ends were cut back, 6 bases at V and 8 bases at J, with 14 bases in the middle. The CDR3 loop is CSVDGTGHTIYF. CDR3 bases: TGCAGCGTGGACGGGACCGGTCACACCATATATTTT. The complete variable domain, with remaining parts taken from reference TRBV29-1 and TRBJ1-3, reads SAVISQKPSRDICQRGTSLTIQCQVDSQVTMMFWYRQQPGQSLTLIATANQGSEATYESGFVIDKFPISRPNLTFSTLTVSNMSPEDSSIYLCSVDGTGHTIYFGEGSWLTVV.

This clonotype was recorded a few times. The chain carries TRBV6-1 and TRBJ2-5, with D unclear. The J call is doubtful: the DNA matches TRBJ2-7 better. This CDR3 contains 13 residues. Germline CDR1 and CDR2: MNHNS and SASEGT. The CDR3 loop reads CASGLRSSYEQYF. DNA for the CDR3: TGTGCCAGCGGATTGCGAAGCTCCTACGAGCAGTACTTC.

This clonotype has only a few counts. The CDR3 region has the DNA TGTGCCAGCAGCGCCTCCAGGGGACTGAACACCGGGGAGCTGTTTTTT. This codes for CASSASRGLNTGELFF. The chain carries TRBV7-2 and TRBJ2-2, with D possibly being TRBD1 or TRBD2 (6 bases each). Per germline, CDR1 SGHTA and CDR2 FQGNSA. The CDR3 has 16 amino acids. The V end lost 5 bases, the J end lost 1 base, and 14 bases lay between the germline ends.

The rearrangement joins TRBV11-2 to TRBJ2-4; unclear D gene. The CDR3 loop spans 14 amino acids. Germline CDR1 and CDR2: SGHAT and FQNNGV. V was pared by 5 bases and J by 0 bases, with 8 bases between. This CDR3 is CASSNDLAKNIQYF. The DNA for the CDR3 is TGTGCCAGCAGCAATGATTTAGCCAAAAACATTCAGTACTTC.

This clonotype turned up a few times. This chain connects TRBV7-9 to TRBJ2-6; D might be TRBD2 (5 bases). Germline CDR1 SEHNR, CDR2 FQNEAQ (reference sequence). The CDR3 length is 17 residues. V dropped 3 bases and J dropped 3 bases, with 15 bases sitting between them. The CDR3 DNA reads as TGTGCCAGCAGCTTTGGCCTCCGGGGTCGTGGGGCCAACGTCCTGACTTTC. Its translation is CASSFGLRGRGANVLTF. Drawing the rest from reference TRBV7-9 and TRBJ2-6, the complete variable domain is DTGVSQNPRHKITKRGQNVTFRCDPISEHNRLYWYRQTLGQGPEFLTYFQNEAQLEKSRLLSDRFSAERPKGSFSTLEIQRTEQGDSAMYLCASSFGLRGRGANVLTFGAGSRLTVL.

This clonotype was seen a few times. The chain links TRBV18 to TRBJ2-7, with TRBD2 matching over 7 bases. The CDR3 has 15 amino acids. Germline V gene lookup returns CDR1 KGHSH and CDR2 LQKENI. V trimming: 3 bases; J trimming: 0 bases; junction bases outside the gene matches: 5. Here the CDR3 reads CASSPTSESSYEQYF. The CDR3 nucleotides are TGTGCCAGCTCACCTACTAGCGAGAGCTCCTACGAGCAGTACTTC.

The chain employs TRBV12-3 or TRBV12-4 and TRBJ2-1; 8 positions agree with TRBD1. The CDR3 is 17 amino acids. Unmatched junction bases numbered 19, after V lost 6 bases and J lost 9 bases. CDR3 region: CASRSTPGGASRGEQFF. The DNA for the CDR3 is TGTGCCAGCAGGTCAACCCCAGGGGGCGCCAGCCGCGGTGAGCAGTTCTTC.

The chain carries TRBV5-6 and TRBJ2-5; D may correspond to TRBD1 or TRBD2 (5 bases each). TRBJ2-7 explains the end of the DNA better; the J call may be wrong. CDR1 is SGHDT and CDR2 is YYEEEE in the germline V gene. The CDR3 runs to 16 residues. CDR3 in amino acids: CASSLIRGELSYEQYF. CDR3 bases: TGTGCCAGCAGTTTAATCCGAGGGGAACTCTCCTACGAGCAGTACTTC.

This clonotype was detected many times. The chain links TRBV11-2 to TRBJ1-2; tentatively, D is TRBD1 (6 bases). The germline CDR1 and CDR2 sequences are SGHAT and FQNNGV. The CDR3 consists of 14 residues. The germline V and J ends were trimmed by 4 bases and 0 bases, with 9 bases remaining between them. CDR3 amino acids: CASSSRTANYGYTF. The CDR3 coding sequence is TGTGCCAGCAGCTCCCGGACAGCTAACTATGGCTACACCTTC.

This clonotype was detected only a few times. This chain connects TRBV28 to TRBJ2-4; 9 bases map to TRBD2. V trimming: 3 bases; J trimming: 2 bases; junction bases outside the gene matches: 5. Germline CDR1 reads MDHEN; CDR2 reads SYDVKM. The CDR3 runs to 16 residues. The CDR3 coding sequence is TGTGCCAGCAGTTTTGCTAGCGGGACGTCCAAAAACATTCAGTACTTC. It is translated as CASSFASGTSKNIQYF.

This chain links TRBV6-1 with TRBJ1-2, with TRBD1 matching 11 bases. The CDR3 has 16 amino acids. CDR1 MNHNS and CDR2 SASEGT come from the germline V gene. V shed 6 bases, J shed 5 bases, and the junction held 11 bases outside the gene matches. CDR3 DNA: TGTGCCAGCAGCCGCCCTGAATGGGACAGGGGGTATGGCTACACCTTC. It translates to CASSRPEWDRGYGYTF.

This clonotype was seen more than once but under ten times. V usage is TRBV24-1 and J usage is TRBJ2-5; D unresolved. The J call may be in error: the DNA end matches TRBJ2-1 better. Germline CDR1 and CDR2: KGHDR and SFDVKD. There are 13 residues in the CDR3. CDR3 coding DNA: TGTGCCACCAGTGAGATGGGGAATCCTGAGCAGTTCTTC. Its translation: CATSEMGNPEQFF.

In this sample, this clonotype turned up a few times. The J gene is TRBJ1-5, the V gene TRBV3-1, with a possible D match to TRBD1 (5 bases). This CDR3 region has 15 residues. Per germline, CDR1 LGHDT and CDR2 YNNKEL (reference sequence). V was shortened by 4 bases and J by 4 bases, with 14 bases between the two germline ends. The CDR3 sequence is CASSPRVGVNQPQHF. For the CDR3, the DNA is TGTGCCAGCAGCCCCCGGGTGGGGGTGAATCAGCCCCAGCATTTT.

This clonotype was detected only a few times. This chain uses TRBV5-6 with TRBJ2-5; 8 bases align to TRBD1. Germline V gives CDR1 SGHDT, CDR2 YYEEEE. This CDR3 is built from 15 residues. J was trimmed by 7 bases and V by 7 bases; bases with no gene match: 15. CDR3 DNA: TGTGCCAGCGAATTGTCAAGAGGGACAGGAGGGACCCAGTACTTC. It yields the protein CASELSRGTGGTQYF.

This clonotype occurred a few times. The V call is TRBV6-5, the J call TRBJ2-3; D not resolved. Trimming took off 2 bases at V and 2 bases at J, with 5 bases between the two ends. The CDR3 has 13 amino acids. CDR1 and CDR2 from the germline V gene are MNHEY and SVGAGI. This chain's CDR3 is CASSYLNTDTQYF. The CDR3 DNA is TGTGCCAGCAGTTACCTGAACACAGATACGCAGTATTTT.

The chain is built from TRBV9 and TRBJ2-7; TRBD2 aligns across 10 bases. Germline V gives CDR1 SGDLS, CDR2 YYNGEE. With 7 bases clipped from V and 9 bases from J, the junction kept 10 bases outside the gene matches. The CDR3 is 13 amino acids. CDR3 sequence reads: CASSTSGEGGQYF. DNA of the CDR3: TGTGCCAGCTCCACTAGCGGGGAGGGCGGGCAGTACTTC.

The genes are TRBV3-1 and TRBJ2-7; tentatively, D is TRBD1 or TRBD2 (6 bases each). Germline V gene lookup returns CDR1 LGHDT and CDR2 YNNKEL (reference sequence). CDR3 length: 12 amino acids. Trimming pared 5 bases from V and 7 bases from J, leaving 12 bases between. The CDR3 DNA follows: TGTGCCAGCAGCAGGGGGGTAGGGGAGCAGTACTTC. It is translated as CASSRGVGEQYF.

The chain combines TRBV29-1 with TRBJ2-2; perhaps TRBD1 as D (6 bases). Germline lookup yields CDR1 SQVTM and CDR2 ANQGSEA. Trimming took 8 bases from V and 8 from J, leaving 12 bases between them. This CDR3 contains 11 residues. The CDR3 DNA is TGCAGCACCCCGGGACAAGGGGAGCTGTTTTTT. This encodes CSTPGQGELFF.

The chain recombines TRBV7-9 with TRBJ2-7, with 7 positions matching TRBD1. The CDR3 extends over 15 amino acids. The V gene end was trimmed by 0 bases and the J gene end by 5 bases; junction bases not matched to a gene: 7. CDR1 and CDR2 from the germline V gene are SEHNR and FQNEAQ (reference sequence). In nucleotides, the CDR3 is TGTGCCAGCAGCTTAGCGCAGGGGGAGATCGACGAGCAGTACTTC. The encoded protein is CASSLAQGEIDEQYF.

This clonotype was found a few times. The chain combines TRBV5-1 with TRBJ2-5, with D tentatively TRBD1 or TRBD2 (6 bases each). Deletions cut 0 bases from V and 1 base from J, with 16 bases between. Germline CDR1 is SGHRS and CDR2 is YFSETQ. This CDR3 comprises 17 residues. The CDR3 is CASSLDVGGRSQETQYF. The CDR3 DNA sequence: TGCGCCAGCAGCTTGGATGTGGGGGGCCGTTCCCAAGAGACCCAGTACTTC.

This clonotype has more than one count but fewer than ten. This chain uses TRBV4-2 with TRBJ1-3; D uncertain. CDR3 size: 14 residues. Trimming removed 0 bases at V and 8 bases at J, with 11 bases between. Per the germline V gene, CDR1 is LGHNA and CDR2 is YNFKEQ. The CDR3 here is CASSQDRSAYTIYF. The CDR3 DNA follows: TGTGCCAGCAGCCAAGATCGCAGTGCATACACCATATATTTT.

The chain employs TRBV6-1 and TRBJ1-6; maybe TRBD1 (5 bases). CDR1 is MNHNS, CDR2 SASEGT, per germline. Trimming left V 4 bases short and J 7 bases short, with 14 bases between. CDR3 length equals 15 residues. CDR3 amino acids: CASSVSGVENSPLHF. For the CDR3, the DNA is TGTGCCAGCAGTGTTTCGGGGGTAGAGAATTCACCCCTCCACTTT.

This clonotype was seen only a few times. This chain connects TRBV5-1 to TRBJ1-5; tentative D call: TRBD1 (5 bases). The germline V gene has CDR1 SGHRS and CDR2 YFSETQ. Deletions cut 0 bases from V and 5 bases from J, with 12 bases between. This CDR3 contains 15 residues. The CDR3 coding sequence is TGCGCCAGCAGCTTGGATTTCAGGGCCGATCAGCCCCAGCATTTT. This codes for CASSLDFRADQPQHF. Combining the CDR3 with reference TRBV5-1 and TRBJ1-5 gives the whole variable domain KAGVTQTPRYLIKTRGQQVTLSCSPISGHRSVSWYQQTPGQGLQFLFEYFSETQRNKGNFPGRFSGRQFSNSRSEMNVSTLELGDSALYLCASSLDFRADQPQHFGDGTRLSIL.

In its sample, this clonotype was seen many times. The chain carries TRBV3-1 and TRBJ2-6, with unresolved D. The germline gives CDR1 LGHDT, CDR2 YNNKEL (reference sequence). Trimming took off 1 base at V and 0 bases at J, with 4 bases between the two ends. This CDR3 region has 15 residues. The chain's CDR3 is CASSQGVSGANVLTF. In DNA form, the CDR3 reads TGTGCCAGCAGCCAAGGGGTCTCTGGGGCCAACGTCCTGACTTTC. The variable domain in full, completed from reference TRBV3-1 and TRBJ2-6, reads DTAVSQTPKYLVTQMGNDKSIKCEQNLGHDTMYWYKQDSKKFLKIMFSYNNKELIINETVPNRFSPKSPDKAHLNLHINSLELGDSAVYFCASSQGVSGANVLTFGAGSRLTVL.